The 30 T cell receptor beta chains in this list originate from one sample, sequenced in a study of Ad26.COV2.S vaccination and SARS-CoV-2 variants. Indicated treatment: approximately 18 received Ad26.COV2.S at low or high dose, single or two shots; about 5 received placebo; per-sample allocation not given. Collection of the samples took place on day 63 after the first injection of vaccine or placebo. Here immunoSEQ multiplex PCR was the method, and the copy in TCRdb shows in-frame clones only, minus some. The repertoire has 350,000 to 400,000 clones, 80% to 90% of them found once; the top ten carry 3.5%. The sequencing used peripheral blood, collected in a trial of Ad26.COV2.S vaccine versus placebo. These receptors all come from a person aged 18-65 years who received the Ad26.COV2.S COVID-19 vaccine or a placebo.

J is TRBJ1-1 and V is TRBV19, with no clear D. Trimming pared 4 bases from V and 1 base from J, leaving 7 bases between. The germline gives CDR1 LNHDA, CDR2 SQIVND (reference sequence). The CDR3 has 13 amino acids. The CDR3: CASSNTRNTEAFF. Here the CDR3 DNA reads TGTGCCAGTAGTAACACAAGGAACACTGAAGCTTTCTTT.

V and J are TRBV2 and TRBJ2-3; no firm D call. CDR1 and CDR2 from the germline V gene are SNHLY and FYNNEI. The CDR3 consists of 17 residues. The ends were cut back, 5 bases at V and 6 bases at J, with 24 bases in the middle. Here the CDR3 DNA reads TGTGCCAGCAGTAGAACATGGCTCGTAGTTGGGTTGGATACGCAGTATTTT. Protein: CASSRTWLVVGLDTQYF.

This sequence joins TRBV7-6 and TRBJ2-5; D gene unclear. The CDR3 spans 15 residues. Trimming shortened V by 5 bases and J by 4 bases, and 17 bases separated the two germline ends. Germline-derived CDR1 and CDR2 are SGHVS and FNYEAQ. The CDR3 reads CASSHPFAKTETQYF. CDR3 DNA sequence: TGTGCCAGCAGCCATCCCTTTGCTAAAACAGAGACCCAGTACTTC.

V and J are TRBV5-1 and TRBJ2-5, with 9 bases lining up with TRBD1. V shed 3 bases, J shed 4 bases, and the junction held 4 bases outside the gene matches. In germline, CDR1 is SGHRS, CDR2 YFSETQ. The CDR3 contains 14 residues. CDR3 coding DNA: TGCGCCAGCAGCTGGGACAGGGTAAGAGAGACCCAGTACTTC. Its protein is CASSWDRVRETQYF.

This clone was seen once. The rearrangement joins TRBV6-4 to TRBJ2-1; no reliable D call. From germline, CDR1 is MRHNA and CDR2 SNTAGT. Trimming cost V 0 bases and J 8 bases, with 17 bases left between them. The CDR3 sequence is 16 residues long. CDR3 in amino acids: CASSDSWRDSTYEQFF. Written as DNA, the CDR3 is TGTGCCAGCAGTGACTCATGGCGAGACTCCACCTATGAGCAGTTCTTC.

V and J are TRBV10-3 and TRBJ2-6; the D is unclear. The CDR3 runs to 14 residues. Germline assignment: CDR1 ENHRY and CDR2 SYGVKD. Trimming stripped 10 bases from V and 2 bases from J, with 12 bases between. CDR3 loop: CATQALTGANVLTF. DNA for the CDR3: TGTGCCACCCAGGCCTTAACTGGGGCCAACGTCCTGACTTTC.

CDR3 sequence reads: CASSIERRQIYGYTF. CDR3 coding DNA: TGTGCCAGTAGTATAGAGAGGCGGCAAATCTATGGCTACACCTTC. The genes are TRBV19 and TRBJ1-2; no firm D call. CDR1 is LNHDA, CDR2 SQIVND, per germline (reference sequence). This CDR3 comprises 15 residues. Trimming stripped 0 bases from V and 4 bases from J, with 12 bases between.

The chain is built from TRBV7-6 and TRBJ2-3; TRBD2 aligns across 8 bases. Germline values: CDR1 SGHVS, CDR2 FNYEAQ. The CDR3 extends over 16 amino acids. V lost 0 bases, J lost 4 bases, and 6 bases stayed unmatched. The CDR3: CASSLATGGKADTQYF. CDR3 coding DNA: TGTGCCAGCAGCTTAGCGACGGGGGGGAAGGCAGATACGCAGTATTTT.

This clone was detected only a few times. The chain employs TRBV7-6 and TRBJ1-3; D gene ambiguous. From germline, CDR1 is SGHVS and CDR2 FNYEAQ. The germline V and J ends were trimmed by 1 base and 4 bases, with 5 bases remaining between them. The CDR3 runs to 13 residues. The CDR3, as DNA: TGTGCCAGCAGCTTAGAATTCGGAAACACCATATATTTT. This sequence encodes CASSLEFGNTIYF. Using reference TRBV7-6 and TRBJ1-3 for the parts outside the CDR3, the full variable domain is GAGVSQSPRYKVTKRGQDVALRCDPISGHVSLYWYRQALGQGPEFLTYFNYEAQQDKSGLPNDRFSAERPEGSISTLTIQRTEQRDSAMYRCASSLEFGNTIYFGEGSWLTVV.

This clone was recorded a few times. The rearrangement links TRBV9 to TRBJ1-2; D uncertain. V dropped 0 bases and J dropped 5 bases, with 8 bases sitting between them. This CDR3 is 13 amino acids long. Germline V gives CDR1 SGDLS, CDR2 YYNGEE. The CDR3 loop reads CASSVGTAYGYTF. As DNA, the CDR3 is TGTGCCAGCAGCGTAGGTACGGCTTATGGCTACACCTTC.

CDR3 residues: CASSWSSGANVLTF. DNA of the CDR3: TGTGCCAGCAGCTGGAGCTCTGGGGCCAACGTCCTGACTTTC. V is TRBV3-1 (or the pseudogene TRBV3-2) and J is TRBJ2-6, with unresolved D. The germline gives CDR1 LGHDT, CDR2 YNNKEL (reference sequence). This CDR3 has 14 amino acids. Between the trimmed V and J ends, which lost 5 bases and 0 bases, there was a span of 5 bases.

The chain uses TRBV6-4 and TRBJ2-1; D might be TRBD1 or TRBD2, each matching 5 bases. Looked up from germline, CDR1 is MRHNA and CDR2 is SNTAGT. The CDR3 covers 16 residues. V dropped 3 bases and J dropped 6 bases, with 18 bases sitting between them. CDR3 sequence: CASSEAPGTAANEQFF. The CDR3 region has the DNA TGTGCCAGCAGTGAGGCTCCCGGGACGGCGGCCAATGAGCAGTTCTTC.

The rearrangement joins TRBV27 to TRBJ2-7; 7 bases match TRBD2. This CDR3 contains 14 residues. The germline V gene encodes CDR1 MNHEY and CDR2 SMNVEV (reference sequence). V was clipped by 4 bases and J by 4 bases; unmatched bases: 7. CDR3 coding DNA: TGTGCCAGCAGTTATCGACTAGCAGGGTACGAGCAGTACTTC. Its translation: CASSYRLAGYEQYF.

The V call is TRBV19, the J call TRBJ2-1; 12 bases fit TRBD2. CDR1 is LNHDA and CDR2 is SQIVND in the germline V gene (reference sequence). The CDR3 loop spans 16 amino acids. Unmatched junction bases numbered 6, after V lost 2 bases and J lost 7 bases. The DNA of the CDR3 is TGTGCCAGTAGTATAAGTTTAACTAGCGGGGGGAATGAGCAGTTCTTC. Protein sequence: CASSISLTSGGNEQFF.

The chain uses TRBV3-1 (or the pseudogene TRBV3-2) and TRBJ2-5, with D perhaps matching TRBD1 (6 bases). Germline values: CDR1 LGHDT, CDR2 YNNKEL (reference sequence). Between the trimmed V and J ends, which lost 1 base and 5 bases, there was a span of 8 bases. The CDR3 is made up of 13 amino acids. DNA for the CDR3: TGTGCCAGCAGCCAAGCTAGGGGGGAGACCCAGTACTTC. It encodes CASSQARGETQYF.

The chain couples TRBV7-9 to TRBJ2-7; possible D gene TRBD1, 5 bases. Trimming removed 1 base from V and 6 bases from J, with 10 bases in between. The CDR3 contains 13 residues. Germline-derived CDR1 and CDR2 are SEHNR and FQNEAQ (reference sequence). CDR3 sequence reads: CASSLDRYSEQYF. As DNA, the CDR3 is TGTGCCAGCAGCTTAGACAGGTACAGCGAGCAGTACTTC.

The chain links TRBV27 to TRBJ2-7, with D perhaps TRBD1 or TRBD2 (5 bases each). Between the trimmed V and J ends, which lost 2 bases and 5 bases, there was a span of 13 bases. Germline CDR1 MNHEY, CDR2 SMNVEV (reference sequence). This CDR3 is built from 14 residues. The DNA of the CDR3 is TGTGCCAGCAGTTTACGGGGACCTGGGGACGAGCAGTACTTC. Translated: CASSLRGPGDEQYF.

The rearrangement joins TRBV19 to TRBJ2-1; D is perhaps TRBD2 (6 bases). Per the germline V gene, CDR1 is LNHDA and CDR2 is SQIVND (reference sequence). This CDR3 has 14 amino acids. The germline V and J ends were trimmed by 3 bases and 2 bases, with 8 bases remaining between them. CDR3 amino acids: CASSISGPYNEQFF. DNA for the CDR3: TGTGCCAGTAGTATCAGCGGGCCCTACAATGAGCAGTTCTTC.

CDR3 bases: TGTGCCAGCAGCTTAGTCGCGGGGGGTCGAGACGAGCAGTACTTC. This sequence encodes CASSLVAGGRDEQYF. V gene TRBV7-2 combines with J gene TRBJ2-7, with TRBD2 matching 8 bases. The CDR3 totals 15 residues. Germline CDR1 SGHTA, CDR2 FQGNSA. V was clipped by 1 base and J by 5 bases; unmatched bases: 7.

CDR3 loop: CASNRDRYSGNTIYF. The CDR3, as DNA: TGTGCCAGTAATAGGGACAGGTACTCTGGAAACACCATATATTTT. The chain links TRBV19 to TRBJ1-3; TRBD1 matches at 8 bases. With V trimmed by 7 bases and J by 0 bases, 5 bases remained unmatched. There are 15 residues in the CDR3. Germline V gene lookup returns CDR1 LNHDA and CDR2 SQIVND (reference sequence).

This chain uses TRBV27 with TRBJ1-2; D is possibly TRBD1 (5 bases). CDR1 and CDR2 (germline): MNHEY, SMNVEV (reference sequence). The V and J ends lost 6 bases and 5 bases respectively, with 28 bases between them. This CDR3 has 18 residues. CDR3 DNA sequence: TGTGCCAGCAGCCCCGAGACTTATGCCACGGGCGGGGCTTATGGCTACACCTTC. It encodes CASSPETYATGGAYGYTF.

The CDR3 DNA is TGCGCCAGCAGCCCCGAGACAGATACACCCCTCCACTTT. Its protein product is CASSPETDTPLHF. V gene TRBV5-1 combines with J gene TRBJ1-6; D is possibly TRBD1 (5 bases). The CDR3 is 13 amino acids. V was clipped by 4 bases and J by 11 bases, with 13 bases between them. The germline V gene has CDR1 SGHRS and CDR2 YFSETQ.

The chain couples TRBV4-1 to TRBJ2-1; 16 bases line up with TRBD2. Germline lookup yields CDR1 MGHRA and CDR2 YSYEKL. The V segment lost 4 bases and the J segment 3 bases; nucleotides outside the gene matches: 3. The CDR3 totals 17 residues. This CDR3 reads CASSPGTSGGGYNEQFF. For the CDR3, the DNA is TGCGCCAGCAGCCCGGGGACTAGCGGGGGGGGCTACAATGAGCAGTTCTTC.

V gene TRBV5-1 combines with J gene TRBJ1-1, with D possibly matching TRBD1 (6 bases). The CDR3 extends over 15 amino acids. Trimming left V 3 bases short and J 7 bases short, with 19 bases between. Per the germline V gene, CDR1 is SGHRS and CDR2 is YFSETQ. In DNA, the CDR3 is TGCGCCAGCAGCTCTCTTCCCGCAGGGGACATTGAAGCTTTCTTT. Encoded protein: CASSSLPAGDIEAFF.

This chain connects TRBV2 to TRBJ1-5; D unresolved. The length of the CDR3 is 12 residues. Trimming cost V 3 bases and J 4 bases, with 4 bases left between them. Per germline, CDR1 SNHLY and CDR2 FYNNEI. CDR3 amino acids: CASSDRNQPQHF. CDR3 DNA: TGTGCCAGCAGTGATAGGAATCAGCCCCAGCATTTT. The complete variable domain, with remaining parts taken from reference TRBV2 and TRBJ1-5, reads EPEVTQTPSHQVTQMGQEVILRCVPISNHLYFYWYRQILGQKVEFLVSFYNNEISEKSEIFDDQFSVERPDGSNFTLKIRSTKLEDSAMYFCASSDRNQPQHFGDGTRLSIL.

This chain connects TRBV20-1 to TRBJ1-5; no clear D. Germline V gives CDR1 DFQATT, CDR2 SNEGSKA (reference sequence). V was clipped by 3 bases and J by 2 bases, with 14 bases between them. The CDR3 length is 15 residues. CDR3 coding DNA: TGCAGTGCTAGTCAGCCCCTATTCCGCAATCAGCCCCAGCATTTT. This encodes CSASQPLFRNQPQHF.

This clone was seen only a few times. The chain recombines TRBV7-2 with TRBJ1-2; no definite D call. V shed 0 bases and J shed 6 bases, with 11 bases lying between them. There are 14 residues in the CDR3. CDR1 and CDR2 (germline): SGHTA, FQGNSA. The CDR3 region has the DNA TGTGCCAGCAGCTTAGCTGTGTGGTTAGATGGCTACACCTTC. Amino acid sequence: CASSLAVWLDGYTF.

The chain links TRBV5-1 to TRBJ1-1, with a weak D call TRBD1 (6 bases). The length of the CDR3 is 16 residues. Germline V gives CDR1 SGHRS, CDR2 YFSETQ. Trimming shortened V by 0 bases and J by 4 bases, and 16 bases separated the two germline ends. The CDR3 spells CASSLDTGARLTEAFF. DNA of the CDR3: TGCGCCAGCAGCTTGGACACGGGGGCGCGACTCACTGAAGCTTTCTTT.

As DNA, the CDR3 is TGTGCCAGTAGTCCCGGGACAGGGCCTTATAGCAATCAGCCCCAGCATTTT. Translated: CASSPGTGPYSNQPQHF. The V gene is TRBV19, the J gene TRBJ1-5, with 9 nucleotides matching TRBD1. CDR3 length: 17 residues. The ends lost 5 bases at V and 0 bases at J; junction bases unmatched: 8. From germline, CDR1 is LNHDA and CDR2 SQIVND (reference sequence).

The chain has TRBV12-3 or TRBV12-4 and TRBJ1-2; D gene unclear. Trimming cost V 3 bases and J 7 bases, with 9 bases left between them. The CDR3 totals 12 residues. The CDR3 loop reads CASSFAYGGYTF. CDR3 nucleotide sequence: TGTGCCAGCAGTTTTGCTTACGGTGGCTACACCTTC.